The rows below give T cell receptor beta chains drawn from one sample of a study of OX40 agonist ivuxolimab in advanced cancers. Assay used: immunoSEQ multiplex PCR; TCRdb lists only in-frame clones, some missing. The data hold over 100,000 clones, with approximately 94% observed a single time. Sequencing used CD4+ or CD8+ T cells sorted from blood, obtained in a trial of the OX40 agonist ivuxolimab. The receptors here all came from an adult with an advanced solid tumor such as melanoma, head and neck, liver or kidney cancer. Each CDR3 is given with its conserved first and last residue. The D gene is left open where the match is weak.

j_gene,v_gene,d_gene,CDR3aa,CDR3nt
TRBJ2-5,TRBV15,-,CATSREGREETQYF,TGTGCCACCAGCAGAGAGGGCAGGGAGGAGACCCAGTACTTC
TRBJ2-7,TRBV28,-,CASRGAPYEQYF,TGTGCCAGCAGGGGAGCCCCGTACGAGCAGTACTTC
TRBJ2-1,TRBV15,-,CATSNKRGRYEQFF,TGTGCCACCAGCAACAAGAGGGGTCGCTATGAGCAGTTCTTC
TRBJ2-5,TRBV7-7,TRBD2,CASSRGTSGSKETQYF,TGTGCTAGCAGCCGCGGGACTAGCGGGAGCAAAGAGACCCAGTACTTC
TRBJ1-1,TRBV2,-,CASSEAGVGAFF,TGTGCCAGCAGTGAAGCGGGGGTGGGAGCTTTCTTT
TRBJ2-7,TRBV5-5,-,CASSRPVSTYEQYF,TGTGCCAGCAGCCGACCAGTCTCAACCTACGAGCAGTACTTC
TRBJ2-7,TRBV10-2,-,CASTEDTRGEQYF,TGCGCCAGCACCGAAGACACCCGTGGCGAGCAGTACTTC
TRBJ2-1,TRBV18,-,CASSPVGTNEQFF,TGTGCCAGCTCACCAGTGGGGACTAATGAGCAGTTCTTC
TRBJ2-7,TRBV7-9,TRBD1,CASSLMGTGREQQYF,TGTGCCAGCAGCTTAATGGGGACAGGGAGAGAACAGCAGTACTTC
TRBJ1-4,TRBV7-2,-,CASSLANGQYEKLFF,TGTGCCAGCAGCTTAGCGAACGGGCAATATGAAAAACTGTTTTTT
TRBJ2-5,TRBV7-2,TRBD1,CASLKGAYETQYF,TGTGCCAGCTTGAAGGGGGCCTACGAGACCCAGTACTTC